The clone carrying this TCR beta chain has just one count. Its antigen is not identified. The table came from immunoSEQ multiplex PCR; TCRdb's copy has only in-frame clones and leaves some out. The data show 95,000 to 120,000 clones, with 86% seen just once and approximately 3.3% held by the top ten. The entry originates in a study of T cell responses to AZD1222 COVID-19 vaccine. CDR1 and CDR2 from the germline V gene are LNHDA and SQIVND (reference sequence). Trimming took 3 bases from V and 1 from J, leaving 10 bases between them. The CDR3 consists of 15 residues. The study, taken as a whole, reports: In the spike-specific TCR repertoire, nearly half reportedly target unmutated variant regions. Repertoires in all cases were sampled only once the peak T cell response had passed. In a largely white British group with more females than males, clonal diversity was possibly underestimated.

The sequence was obtained from an adult in good health. The sample in question was peripheral blood, obtained on day 0 of AZD1222 vaccination. The V gene is TRBV19, the J gene TRBJ1-5; maybe TRBD1 (6 bases). CDR3: CASSISTGSNQPQHF. DNA for the CDR3: TGTGCCAGTAGTATCTCCACAGGGAGCAATCAGCCCCAGCATTTT.